The rows below give T cell receptor beta chains drawn from one sample of a study of regulatory T cells in long-lasting Graves disease. TCRdb called the multiplex PCR reads again in MiXCR, with one record for every CDR3 protein. The profile shows approximately 290,000 distinct CDR3 sequences, around 23% of them singletons. Specimen: peripheral blood mononuclear cells (PBMCs), collected when the disease was refractory, from a patient treated with antithyroid drugs. The receptors were gathered from a female donor with Graves disease. Both conserved end residues are part of each CDR3. The order of the fields is V gene, clone size, J gene, D gene, CDR3 protein, CDR3 DNA. D genes are given only for firm matches. A clone size is listed for some rows: how often the clone was seen (once, few, many), or a class if it is expanded.

V: TRBV28
size: NA
J: TRBJ2-4
D: TRBD1
CDR3: CASSSRTGGRGNIQYF
DNA: TGTGCCAGCAGTTCCCGGACAGGGGGCCGGGGAAACATTCAGTACTTC

V: TRBV11-2
size: many
J: TRBJ2-7
D: NA
CDR3: CASSHPMGASEQYF
DNA: TGTGCCAGCAGCCACCCGATGGGGGCTTCCGAGCAGTACTTC

V: TRBV7-8
size: NA
J: TRBJ2-4
D: TRBD2
CDR3: CASSPGGGQNIQYF
DNA: TGTGCCAGCAGCCCCGGGGGGGGCCAAAACATTCAGTACTTC

V: TRBV28
size: NA
J: TRBJ2-3
D: NA
CDR3: CASSTVGGLGDTQYF
DNA: TGTGCCAGCAGTACCGTGGGGGGGCTGGGGGATACGCAGTATTTT

V: TRBV4-3
size: NA
J: TRBJ2-6
D: NA
CDR3: CASSQETPGSGANVLTF
DNA: TGCGCCAGCAGCCAAGAAACCCCAGGGTCCGGGGCCAACGTCCTGACTTTC

V: TRBV29-1
size: few
J: TRBJ2-5
D: NA
CDR3: CSVGLSGTQETQYF
DNA: TGCAGCGTTGGACTATCCGGGACCCAAGAGACCCAGTACTTC

V: TRBV4-1
size: once
J: TRBJ1-2
D: TRBD1
CDR3: CASSHPFRDRVAYGYTF
DNA: TGCGCCAGCAGCCACCCCTTCCGGGACAGGGTCGCCTATGGCTACACCTTC

V: TRBV7-2
size: few
J: TRBJ1-3
D: NA
CDR3: CASSWMTAVGGNTIYF
DNA: TGTGCCAGCAGCTGGATGACAGCGGTGGGAGGAAACACCATATATTTT

V: TRBV11-2
size: NA
J: TRBJ1-1
D: NA
CDR3: CASSPPAYTEAFF
DNA: TGTGCCAGCAGCCCCCCAGCCTACACTGAAGCTTTCTTT

V: TRBV2
size: many
J: TRBJ2-7
D: NA
CDR3: CASSEALRVLGQKSHEQYF
DNA: TGTGCCAGCAGTGAAGCGCTTCGGGTTCTCGGACAGAAGAGCCACGAGCAGTACTTC

V: TRBV13
size: many
J: TRBJ2-5
D: TRBD2
CDR3: CASSYVAGQETQYF
DNA: TGTGCCAGCAGCTACGTAGCGGGGCAGGAGACCCAGTACTTC

V: TRBV28
size: few
J: TRBJ2-2
D: NA
CDR3: CASSPLRNTGELFF
DNA: TGTGCCAGCAGCCCGCTGCGGAACACCGGGGAGCTGTTTTTT

V: TRBV9
size: few
J: TRBJ2-5
D: TRBD2
CDR3: CASSKEVGLAGGETQYF
DNA: TGTGCCAGCAGTAAGGAAGTGGGACTAGCGGGAGGGGAGACCCAGTACTTC

V: TRBV20-1
size: few
J: TRBJ2-3
D: NA
CDR3: CSASGLNTDTQYF
DNA: TGCAGTGCGAGCGGGCTGAACACAGATACGCAGTATTTT

V: TRBV6-1
size: many
J: TRBJ1-2
D: NA
CDR3: CASSRAGKYGYTF
DNA: TGTGCCAGCAGTCGGGCAGGGAAATATGGCTACACCTTC

V: TRBV28
size: NA
J: TRBJ2-7
D: NA
CDR3: CASSYDSGGEVGQYF
DNA: TGTGCCAGCAGTTACGACTCCGGGGGCGAAGTGGGGCAGTACTTC

V: TRBV12-3/TRBV12-4
size: many
J: TRBJ2-7
D: TRBD1
CDR3: CASSFAGGSDEQYF
DNA: TGTGCCAGCAGTTTTGCAGGGGGCTCCGACGAGCAGTACTTC

V: TRBV2
size: NA
J: TRBJ1-1
D: NA
CDR3: CASSSRTAMNTEAFF
DNA: TGTGCCAGCAGTTCAAGGACAGCGATGAACACTGAAGCTTTCTTT

V: TRBV27
size: NA
J: TRBJ2-3
D: NA
CDR3: CASRQLSTDTQYF
DNA: TGTGCCAGCAGACAGCTTAGCACAGATACGCAGTATTTT

V: TRBV6-1
size: many
J: TRBJ1-5
D: NA
CDR3: CASSDAGTGNQPQHF
DNA: TGTGCCAGCAGTGATGCAGGGACGGGCAATCAGCCCCAGCATTTT

V: TRBV6-1
size: many
J: TRBJ1-5
D: TRBD1
CDR3: CASSGDRGRINSNQPQHF
DNA: TGTGCCAGCAGTGGGGACAGGGGGCGGATTAATAGCAATCAGCCCCAGCATTTT

V: TRBV11-2
size: many
J: TRBJ1-2
D: TRBD1
CDR3: CASSLGGQGNYGYTF
DNA: TGTGCCAGCAGCTTAGGAGGACAGGGCAACTATGGCTACACCTTC

V: TRBV7-2
size: once
J: TRBJ1-6
D: NA
CDR3: CASSLVGAGRSPLHF
DNA: TGTGCCAGCAGCTTAGTAGGGGCAGGTCGATCACCCCTCCACTTT

V: TRBV15
size: few
J: TRBJ2-7
D: TRBD2
CDR3: CATSRAAAGGGYEQYF
DNA: TGTGCCACCAGCAGAGCAGCGGCGGGAGGAGGATACGAGCAGTACTTC

V: TRBV7-2
size: few
J: TRBJ2-1
D: NA
CDR3: CASSRQYGGTIYNEQFF
DNA: TGTGCCAGCAGCCGCCAATACGGGGGTACCATTTACAATGAGCAGTTCTTC

V: TRBV11-2
size: NA
J: TRBJ2-1
D: TRBD2
CDR3: CASSSAWTSGGNEQFF
DNA: TGTGCCAGCAGCTCGGCCTGGACTAGCGGAGGTAATGAGCAGTTCTTC

V: TRBV30
size: few
J: TRBJ1-4
D: TRBD1
CDR3: CASGQRDEKLFF
DNA: TGTGCCTCGGGACAGAGGGATGAAAAACTGTTTTTT

V: TRBV27
size: few
J: TRBJ2-5
D: NA
CDR3: CASSYSDSVETQYF
DNA: TGTGCCAGCAGTTACAGCGACAGCGTGGAGACCCAGTACTTC

V: TRBV7-9
size: NA
J: TRBJ1-6
D: NA
CDR3: CASSLGGRSSYNSPLHF
DNA: TGTGCCAGCAGCTTAGGGGGTCGAAGCTCCTATAATTCACCCCTCCACTTT

V: TRBV15
size: many
J: TRBJ1-5
D: NA
CDR3: CATSRGGVGNQPQHF
DNA: TGTGCCACCAGCAGAGGGGGGGTGGGAAATCAGCCCCAGCATTTT

V: TRBV3-1
size: few
J: TRBJ2-3
D: NA
CDR3: CASSQKIMGDTQYF
DNA: TGTGCCAGCAGCCAAAAGATAATGGGAGATACGCAGTATTTT

V: TRBV5-5
size: NA
J: TRBJ2-7
D: NA
CDR3: CASSHDAGISYEQYF
DNA: TGCGCCAGCAGCCACGACGCGGGAATCTCCTACGAGCAGTACTTC

V: TRBV20-1
size: few
J: TRBJ1-1
D: NA
CDR3: CSWTANTEAFF
DNA: TGCAGTTGGACAGCGAACACTGAAGCTTTCTTT

V: TRBV6-2/TRBV6-3
size: many
J: TRBJ2-7
D: TRBD2
CDR3: CASSYSREGTYEQYF
DNA: TGTGCCAGCAGTTACTCGAGGGAGGGAACCTACGAGCAGTACTTC

V: TRBV6-1
size: NA
J: TRBJ2-5
D: NA
CDR3: CASSRTGSQETQYF
DNA: TGTGCCAGCAGCCGTACAGGGTCTCAGGAGACCCAGTACTTC

V: TRBV6-1
size: few
J: TRBJ1-3
D: NA
CDR3: CASSQLDLNSGNTIYF
DNA: TGTGCCAGCAGTCAACTTGACCTAAACTCTGGAAACACCATATATTTT

V: TRBV29-1
size: few
J: TRBJ1-4
D: TRBD1
CDR3: CSPTGLGELFF
DNA: TGCAGCCCGACAGGGCTCGGGGAACTGTTTTTT

V: TRBV19
size: NA
J: TRBJ1-1
D: NA
CDR3: CASSSSGGTEAFF
DNA: TGTGCCAGTAGTAGTTCGGGAGGGACTGAAGCTTTCTTT

V: TRBV4-3
size: NA
J: TRBJ2-1
D: TRBD2
CDR3: CASSHTLAGDNEQFF
DNA: TGCGCCAGCAGCCATACACTAGCGGGGGACAATGAGCAGTTCTTC

V: TRBV4-3
size: few
J: TRBJ1-4
D: TRBD1
CDR3: CASSQSDRANEKLFF
DNA: TGCGCCAGCAGCCAATCGGACAGGGCAAATGAAAAACTGTTTTTT

V: TRBV4-3
size: NA
J: TRBJ1-1
D: NA
CDR3: CASSQDRATTGMNTEAFF
DNA: TGCGCCAGCAGCCAAGATAGGGCAACGACAGGCATGAACACTGAAGCTTTCTTT

V: TRBV20-1
size: many
J: TRBJ2-7
D: NA
CDR3: CSARSPTGGAYEQYF
DNA: TGCAGTGCTAGGAGCCCCACCGGCGGCGCCTACGAGCAGTACTTC

V: TRBV28
size: NA
J: TRBJ2-4
D: NA
CDR3: CASSRSDQPAKNIQYF
DNA: TGTGCCAGCAGCCGATCTGACCAGCCAGCCAAAAACATTCAGTACTTC

V: TRBV28
size: few
J: TRBJ1-1
D: NA
CDR3: CASSQRGMMNTEAFF
DNA: TGTGCCAGCAGTCAAAGGGGGATGATGAACACTGAAGCTTTCTTT

V: TRBV5-6
size: many
J: TRBJ1-1
D: NA
CDR3: CASSLVGGAFF
DNA: TGTGCCAGCAGCTTGGTAGGCGGAGCTTTCTTT

V: TRBV18
size: few
J: TRBJ1-1
D: NA
CDR3: CASSPNRGRGRGNTEAFF
DNA: TGTGCCAGCTCACCCAACCGAGGACGCGGGCGTGGGAACACTGAAGCTTTCTTT

V: TRBV29-1
size: few
J: TRBJ1-2
D: NA
CDR3: CSVVFNGPSYRYTF
DNA: TGCAGCGTTGTATTTAATGGTCCCTCTTATCGGTACACCTTC

V: TRBV28
size: NA
J: TRBJ2-7
D: NA
CDR3: CASSPLGLGEQYF
DNA: TGTGCCAGCAGTCCCCTTGGGTTGGGCGAGCAGTACTTC

V: TRBV6-1
size: many
J: TRBJ1-2
D: NA
CDR3: CASISAEDYGYTF
DNA: TGTGCCAGCATATCGGCAGAGGACTATGGCTACACCTTC

V: TRBV4-1
size: NA
J: TRBJ1-1
D: NA
CDR3: CASSQRDEAFREAFF
DNA: TGCGCCAGCAGCCAACGGGACGAAGCCTTCCGTGAAGCTTTCTTT

V: TRBV7-2
size: NA
J: TRBJ2-2
D: TRBD1
CDR3: CASNGDSLLTGELFF
DNA: TGTGCCAGCAACGGGGACAGCCTACTCACCGGGGAGCTGTTTTTT

V: TRBV6-1
size: NA
J: TRBJ2-7
D: NA
CDR3: CASSEVGRDEQYF
DNA: TGTGCCAGCAGTGAAGTGGGGAGAGACGAGCAGTACTTC

V: TRBV2
size: NA
J: TRBJ2-1
D: NA
CDR3: CASSDDYNEQFF
DNA: TGTGCCAGCAGTGACGACTACAATGAGCAGTTCTTC

V: TRBV6-1
size: NA
J: TRBJ2-5
D: TRBD1
CDR3: CASSRRGPSVAQYF
DNA: TGTGCCAGCAGCCGCAGGGGGCCAAGCGTTGCCCAGTACTTC

V: TRBV6-2/TRBV6-3
size: NA
J: TRBJ2-7
D: NA
CDR3: CASSYERMYEQYF
DNA: TGTGCCAGCAGTTATGAGCGGATGTACGAGCAGTACTTC